Shown below are 17 T cell receptor beta chains from a single sample sequenced in a study of glioma-infiltrating T cells after dendritic cell vaccination. Time point meaning: after dendritic cell vaccination, including at tumor progression/relapse. Assay used: immunoSEQ multiplex PCR; TCRdb lists only in-frame clones, some missing. This sample has approximately 92,000 clones, with 80% found just once. This specimen consisted of blood, obtained after dendritic cell vaccination. The receptors originated from a human donor with glioblastoma.

The chain recombines TRBV28 with TRBJ2-7, with D possibly TRBD1 on 6 matching bases. V was shortened by 5 bases and J by 2 bases, with 10 bases between the two germline ends. CDR1 and CDR2 (germline): MDHEN, SYDVKM. The CDR3 extends over 13 amino acids. Written as DNA, the CDR3 is TGTGCCAGCAGTGGACAGCCTACCTACGAGCAGTACTTC. Translated, it gives CASSGQPTYEQYF.

The chain joins TRBV10-3 to TRBJ1-2, with TRBD1 identical over 7 bases. J gave up 5 bases and V 0 bases, and 9 bases lay outside the gene matches. CDR1 is ENHRY and CDR2 is SYGVKD in the germline V gene. The CDR3 loop spans 16 amino acids. The CDR3: CAISESGGGGMYGYTF. The CDR3 coding sequence is TGTGCCATCAGTGAGTCGGGTGGAGGGGGCATGTATGGCTACACCTTC.

The table lists this clone with a count of one. The chain combines TRBV18 with TRBJ2-1; TRBD2 agrees at 14 bases. V trimming: 0 bases; J trimming: 2 bases; junction bases outside the gene matches: 0. The CDR3 length is 17 residues. Germline CDR1 and CDR2: KGHSH and LQKENI. The CDR3 is CASSPPGLAGAYNEQFF. The CDR3 DNA reads TGTGCCAGCTCACCACCGGGACTAGCGGGAGCCTACAATGAGCAGTTCTTC.

This clone was recorded once. This sequence joins TRBV18 and TRBJ1-1; weak D call: TRBD1 (6 bases). Germline-derived CDR1 and CDR2 are KGHSH and LQKENI. V shed 3 bases and J shed 8 bases, with 19 bases lying between them. The CDR3 contains 15 residues. In nucleotides, the CDR3 is TGTGCCAGCTCACCGCCGACAGGACGTCTGTGGGAAGCTTTCTTT. Protein: CASSPPTGRLWEAFF.

This clone was found a few times. V is TRBV6-1 and J is TRBJ1-1; a weak D match, TRBD1 (5 bases). In germline, CDR1 is MNHNS, CDR2 SASEGT. This CDR3 is 14 amino acids long. The V gene lost 6 bases and the J gene lost 0 bases, with 11 bases spanning the gap. The CDR3 DNA is TGTGCCAGCAGACAGGCGGATATGAACACTGAAGCTTTCTTT. Protein sequence: CASRQADMNTEAFF.

CDR3 residues: CASRKGQSYEQYF. CDR3 nucleotides: TGTGCCAGCAGAAAGGGACAGAGTTACGAGCAGTACTTC. This sequence joins TRBV7-9 and TRBJ2-7, with TRBD1 matching over 7 bases. Looked up from germline, CDR1 is SEHNR and CDR2 is FQNEAQ (reference sequence). The CDR3 contains 13 residues. Trimming at V came to 6 bases and at J to 4 bases, leaving 6 bases not matched to a gene.

This chain joins TRBV10-2 and TRBJ2-1; 8 positions agree with TRBD2. V shed 9 bases, J shed 2 bases, and the junction held 3 bases outside the gene matches. The germline gives CDR1 WSHSY, CDR2 SAAADI. The CDR3 totals 13 residues. As DNA, the CDR3 is TGCGCCAGTAGCGGGGTAACCTACAATGAGCAGTTCTTC. Translated: CASSGVTYNEQFF.

This clone showed up just once. The genes are TRBV19 and TRBJ1-1; D not resolved. There are 14 residues in the CDR3. Trimming removed 6 bases at V and 5 bases at J, with 16 bases between. Germline V lookup: CDR1 LNHDA, CDR2 SQIVND (reference sequence). The CDR3 sequence: CASSVEGRRTEAFF. The CDR3 DNA reads as TGTGCCAGTAGCGTAGAGGGCAGGAGAACTGAAGCTTTCTTT.

The rearrangement uses TRBV30 and TRBJ2-1; 9 bases map to TRBD1. V lost 0 bases to trimming and J lost 0 bases; unmatched junction nucleotides: 6. Germline V gives CDR1 GTSNPN, CDR2 SVGIG (reference sequence). The CDR3 runs to 17 residues. CDR3 in DNA: TGTGCCTGGAGTGTACTTACGGGACAGGGCTCCTACAATGAGCAGTTCTTC. This encodes CAWSVLTGQGSYNEQFF.

The chain employs TRBV5-4 and TRBJ2-3, with 7 nucleotides matching TRBD2. The CDR3 is made up of 16 amino acids. Germline V gives CDR1 SGHNT, CDR2 YYREEE (reference sequence). The V segment lost 3 bases and the J segment 0 bases; nucleotides outside the gene matches: 7. The chain's CDR3 is CASSSGAGLSTDTQYF. The CDR3 nucleotides are TGTGCCAGCAGCTCGGGAGCGGGATTAAGCACAGATACGCAGTATTTT.

The V call is TRBV5-1, the J call TRBJ2-3; a possible D gene is TRBD1 (5 bases). CDR1 is SGHRS, CDR2 YFSETQ, per germline. Trimming removed 5 bases at V and 7 bases at J, with 14 bases between. The CDR3 extends over 13 amino acids. CDR3 sequence (DNA): TGCGCCAGCAGGTCCATGCCAGGGAATACGCAGTATTTT. This encodes CASRSMPGNTQYF.

This clone was observed a handful of times. The chain recombines TRBV6-5 with TRBJ2-7; 9 nucleotides align to TRBD1. The CDR3 is made up of 15 amino acids. V lost 4 bases, J lost 3 bases, and 7 bases stayed unmatched. Germline CDR1 and CDR2: MNHEY and SVGAGI. In nucleotides, the CDR3 is TGTGCCAGCAGTTCGCCGGGACAGGGAGGCTACGAGCAGTACTTC. Protein product: CASSSPGQGGYEQYF.

This clone came up once. This chain links TRBV29-1 with TRBJ2-7, with 14 positions matching TRBD2. There are 13 residues in the CDR3. Germline assignment: CDR1 SQVTM and CDR2 ANQGSEA. V shed 7 bases and J 6 bases; nucleotides not matched to a gene: 5. CDR3 sequence reads: CSAVTSGRAEQYF. The CDR3 nucleotides are TGCAGCGCCGTGACTAGCGGGAGGGCCGAGCAGTACTTC.

The J gene is TRBJ2-1, the V gene TRBV20-1; D is unresolved. Looked up from germline, CDR1 is DFQATT and CDR2 is SNEGSKA (reference sequence). CDR3 length: 10 residues. With 0 bases removed from V and 12 bases from J, the gap between germline ends came to 6 bases. CDR3 DNA: TGCAGTGCTAGAGATCGGTGGCAGTTCTTC. It is translated as CSARDRWQFF.

The rearrangement joins TRBV19 to TRBJ1-5, with D possibly matching TRBD1 (6 bases). V was clipped by 7 bases and J by 0 bases, with 13 bases between them. Germline V gives CDR1 LNHDA, CDR2 SQIVND (reference sequence). The CDR3 extends over 15 amino acids. The CDR3 DNA is TGTGCCAGTACCCCAGGACAGTATAGCAATCAGCCCCAGCATTTT. Protein: CASTPGQYSNQPQHF. The whole variable domain, filled in from reference TRBV19 and TRBJ1-5, reads DGGITQSPKYLFRKEGQNVTLSCEQNLNHDAMYWYRQDPGQGLRLIYYSQIVNDFQKGDIAEGYSVSREKKESFPLTVTSAQKNPTAFYLCASTPGQYSNQPQHFGDGTRLSIL.

The chain couples TRBV14 to TRBJ2-1, with 9 bases lining up with TRBD1. With 4 bases clipped from V and 9 bases from J, the junction kept 13 bases outside the gene matches. The germline CDR1 and CDR2 sequences are SGHDN and FVKESK. CDR3 size: 16 residues. DNA of the CDR3: TGTGCCAGCAGCCCCCACCGGGACAGGGAGTTTAGTGAGCAGTTCTTC. Translating it yields CASSPHRDREFSEQFF.

The chain combines TRBV19 with TRBJ1-4; 9 nucleotides match TRBD1. V lost 1 base to trimming and J lost 6 bases; unmatched junction nucleotides: 0. Germline values: CDR1 LNHDA, CDR2 SQIVND (reference sequence). CDR3 length: 14 amino acids. CDR3 protein: CASSIGTGDEKLFF. CDR3 sequence (DNA): TGTGCCAGTAGTATAGGGACAGGGGATGAAAAACTGTTTTTT.